This record looks at one T cell receptor (beta chain) sequence and its context. Its antigen is currently not known. Base quality data are lacking; no much larger clone is found one base away. Trimming costs V 4 bases and J 7 bases, and their ends lie 14 bases apart. The CDR3 runs 15 amino acids, cysteine and phenylalanine included. The DNA shown is the 45-base CDR3, in frame from base 1. The germline V gene (reference sequence) supplies CDR1 LNHDA and CDR2 SQIVND. Buffy coats from some 35 blood donors, supplied by the Finnish Red Cross blood service, were used as healthy controls. All TCR-sequenced material derived from peripheral blood: patient blood samples and healthy donor buffy coats. Ficoll-Hypaque gradient centrifugation was used to isolate peripheral blood mononuclear cells. CD4+ cells were purified magnetically from the buffy coats of healthy controls. The Gentra Puregene Cell and Tissue kit was used for genomic DNA extraction, and quantification was performed on a Qubit 2.0 fluorometer.

The record originates from a study of STAT5B mutations in CD4+ large granular lymphocyte leukemia (dated by TCRdb to between 2021 and 2024). Turning to the overall study: Among the healthy controls, the CDR3 'QG' motif was associated with a particular HLA allele. TCRbeta repertoires of CD4+ T-cell large granular lymphocyte leukemia patients were compared with those of healthy blood donors. Flow cytometry performed on FACSCanto II or FACSVerse showed that the purified fractions had more than 95% purity among lymphocytes.

TCRbeta rearrangements were sequenced from genomic DNA using the immunoSEQ assay at survey resolution. The study's own analysis went as follows. A lowest detectable productive clonotype frequency of 2.59 x 10-5 was observed in the TCR sequencing data. Only productive TCRbeta rearrangements, defined as complete and in-frame sequences, were included in the analyses. Sample clonality was computed as Simpson clonality in the immunoSEQ Analyzer version 3.0. Based on frequency, clones were grouped as very rare, small, medium, large (1-20%) or hyperexpanded (>20%). Generation probabilities were estimated with OLGA 1.2.3, V-gene circos plots were made with VDJtools, specificities were searched in VDJdb, and CDR3 motifs were identified with GLIPH. TCRdb retrieved this table from immuneACCESS and kept in-frame rearrangements only. Not all clones are present; in checked studies, unresolved V genes account for under half, and no reason is known for the remainder. Clone size and V and J calls were adopted from that table, with D and trimming inferred from the DNA. This sample has about 30,000 clones in its table, and just under 80% of those were observed once. Approximately 2.5% of the sample goes to the ten largest clones.

Summary of the overall study and its limitations: Main leukemic clonotypes were private to each patient, although approximately 25% of the main leukemic clonotypes were found at low frequency in the non-leukemic repertoires of other patients. The data were not HLA-matched, and the relatively small sample size could explain the higher clonality seen in CD4+ compared with CD8+ T-LGLL. CD4-sorted patient repertoires appeared more clonal than healthy CD4+ repertoires, and this difference persisted after removing the putative leukemic clones. Enrichment of TRBV06-family usage was observed among the top patient clones (8/27) relative to healthy controls (2/35).

The sequence is built from TRBV19 and TRBJ1-6; matching of 5 bases hints at TRBD1 as the D gene. This TCR came from a human donor in good health. Specimen: CD4+ T cells from blood buffy coats. The CDR3 is CASSTNPGANSPLHF. Read as DNA, the sequence is TGTGCCAGTAGTACCAACCCCGGGGCCAATTCACCCCTCCACTTT.